These 13 T cell receptor beta chains came from one sample sequenced in a study of blood T cell repertoires in COVID-19. Generated by immunoSEQ multiplex PCR, the TCRdb table keeps only in-frame clones and is missing some. The table lists about 290,000 clones, roughly 89% of them singletons. The sample consisted of peripheral blood. Every receptor here comes from a woman in her 30s with COVID-19, enrolled during active disease.

The V gene is TRBV27, the J gene TRBJ1-6; TRBD1 might be the D (6 bases). The CDR3 is 15 residues long. The germline V gene encodes CDR1 MNHEY and CDR2 SMNVEV (reference sequence). V lost 8 bases and J lost 3, with 14 bases in between. The DNA of the CDR3 is TGTGCCAGCTGCCCAGGGGTTTACTATAATTCACCCCTCCACTTT. Amino acid sequence: CASCPGVYYNSPLHF.

The rearrangement uses TRBV2 and TRBJ2-5; tentatively, D is TRBD2 (5 bases). V lost 7 bases, J lost 7 bases, and 16 bases lay in between. The germline V gene has CDR1 SNHLY and CDR2 FYNNEI. This CDR3 spans 13 amino acids. The CDR3 protein is CASTGTLAGTQYF. In DNA, the CDR3 is TGTGCCAGCACGGGCACTTTGGCGGGGACCCAGTACTTC.

This chain connects TRBV29-1 to TRBJ2-1; 7 bases agree with TRBD1. This CDR3 has 13 amino acids. The germline gives CDR1 SQVTM, CDR2 ANQGSEA. V lost 6 bases to trimming and J lost 7 bases; unmatched junction nucleotides: 9. The chain's CDR3 is CSVGGTDKNEQFF. The CDR3, as DNA: TGCAGCGTCGGTGGGACAGATAAAAATGAGCAGTTCTTC.

This clone has a handful of counts. The chain carries TRBV11-2 and TRBJ1-6; D is unclear. In germline, CDR1 is SGHAT, CDR2 FQNNGV. V was pared by 4 bases and J by 9 bases, with 10 bases between. CDR3 length: 13 amino acids. The CDR3 DNA follows: TGTGCCAGCAGCTATGATGCGGGTTCACCCCTCCACTTT. Translation gives CASSYDAGSPLHF.

The chain has TRBV5-1 and TRBJ2-7, with TRBD2 identical over 10 bases. Germline V gene sequence: CDR1 SGHRS, CDR2 YFSETQ. Trimming cost V 0 bases and J 3 bases; bases outside gene matches: 15. The CDR3 is 19 amino acids. CDR3 DNA sequence: TGCGCCAGCAGCTTGGTTCCGGGACTAGCGTCTTCGAGCGTCTACGAGCAGTACTTC. Amino acids: CASSLVPGLASSSVYEQYF.

This clone was seen only once. The chain has TRBV19 and TRBJ2-7; D is perhaps TRBD1 (6 bases). The V gene's germline CDR1 is LNHDA and CDR2 SQIVND (reference sequence). V lost 4 bases and J lost 6, with 13 bases in between. This CDR3 is 13 amino acids long. CDR3 bases: TGTGCCAGTAGTAGGGCTACAGGGTTCGAGCAGTACTTC. Its protein is CASSRATGFEQYF.

In DNA, the CDR3 is TGTGCCACCAGCAGAGATCGGCTACTACAGGGGTCGGGGTGGTCACCCCTCCACTTT. Translated, it gives CATSRDRLLQGSGWSPLHF. V gene TRBV15 combines with J gene TRBJ1-6; 7 bases are shared with TRBD1. The V gene's germline CDR1 is LNHNV and CDR2 YYDKDF (reference sequence). This CDR3 contains 19 residues. The V and J ends lost 0 bases and 10 bases, in that order; junction bases with no gene match: 18.

V usage is TRBV11-2 and J usage is TRBJ2-7, with TRBD1 identical over 8 bases. Per the germline V gene, CDR1 is SGHAT and CDR2 is FQNNGV. The length of the CDR3 is 13 residues. J gave up 4 bases and V 6 bases, and 5 bases lay outside the gene matches. CDR3 DNA sequence: TGTGCCAGCAGGCAGGGGGCGCGATACGAGCAGTACTTC. Amino acids: CASRQGARYEQYF.

The chain recombines TRBV10-1 with TRBJ2-2; 8 bases agree with TRBD2. Per germline, CDR1 WNHNN and CDR2 SYGVQD (reference sequence). The V gene end was trimmed by 5 bases and the J gene end by 7 bases; junction bases not matched to a gene: 6. The CDR3 spans 14 residues. In nucleotides, the CDR3 is TGCGCCAGCAGTCGGGGGGGGCCTGGCGGGGAGCTGTTTTTT. Amino acid sequence: CASSRGGPGGELFF.

As DNA, the CDR3 is TGTGCCAGCAGCTCTAAACCCACAGGGACGGGGGCCAACGTCCTGACTTTC. Amino acid sequence: CASSSKPTGTGANVLTF. This chain joins TRBV11-3 and TRBJ2-6; tentatively, D is TRBD1 (6 bases). Trimming pared 4 bases from V and 4 bases from J, leaving 17 bases between. Germline-derived CDR1 and CDR2 are SGHNT and YENEEA. The length of the CDR3 is 17 residues.

The chain is built from TRBV15 and TRBJ2-4; possibly TRBD1 for D (5 bases). V dropped 0 bases and J dropped 0 bases, with 12 bases sitting between them. Germline V lookup: CDR1 LNHNV, CDR2 YYDKDF (reference sequence). The CDR3 loop spans 17 amino acids. The CDR3 bases are TGTGCCACCAGCAGAGATGTGGCAGGGCTAGCCAAAAACATTCAGTACTTC. This translates into CATSRDVAGLAKNIQYF.

The gene calls are TRBV7-8 and TRBJ1-5, with 7 bases lining up with TRBD1. The germline V gene encodes CDR1 SGHVS and CDR2 FQNEAQ. The CDR3 spans 15 residues. The V gene end was trimmed by 5 bases and the J gene end by 4 bases; junction bases not matched to a gene: 8. CDR3 protein: CASSGRTGRNQPQHF. The CDR3 DNA sequence: TGTGCCAGCAGCGGCCGGACAGGTCGTAATCAGCCCCAGCATTTT. Full variable domain (remainder filled in from reference TRBV7-8 and TRBJ1-5): GAGVSQSPRYKVAKRGQDVALRCDPISGHVSLFWYQQALGQGPEFLTYFQNEAQLDKSGLPSDRFFAERPEGSVSTLKIQRTQQEDSAVYLCASSGRTGRNQPQHFGDGTRLSIL.

J is TRBJ1-5 and V is TRBV15; weak D call: TRBD1 (6 bases). The V gene's germline CDR1 is LNHNV and CDR2 YYDKDF (reference sequence). The CDR3 has 16 residues. The ends were cut back, 3 bases at V and 2 bases at J, with 14 bases in the middle. The CDR3 nucleotides read TGTGCCACCAGCAGGCATGCGGGGGGCGGCAATCAGCCCCAGCATTTT. It is translated as CATSRHAGGGNQPQHF.